Below, one T cell receptor beta chain is given with its context. This CDR3 has 16 amino acids. The germline V gene encodes CDR1 SGHNT and CDR2 YYREEE (reference sequence). V was clipped by 4 bases and J by 2 bases, with 18 bases between them. The data originate from a study of blood T cell repertoires in COVID-19. Study at large: The United States, Italy and Spain provided the acute and convalescent COVID-19 samples.

Membership in each cohort depended on participant-reported clinical history. Method: immunoSEQ multiplex PCR; TCRdb's copy keeps in-frame clones and lacks some. This table has 150,000 to 200,000 clones, more than 75% appearing once. The chain recombines TRBV5-4 with TRBJ1-2; a possible D gene is TRBD1 (5 bases). The sequencing sample was made of PBMCs or T cells enriched from blood (not recorded which). The receptor was derived from a man between 35 and 55 years old who had recovered from COVID-19. CDR3 amino acids: CASSPGMMGGNYGYTF. CDR3 DNA sequence: TGTGCCAGCAGCCCGGGCATGATGGGGGGGAACTATGGCTACACCTTC.